These 14 T cell receptor beta chains were all obtained from the same sample, sequenced in a study of blood T cell repertoires in COVID-19. Only in-frame clones appear in the TCRdb table, and some are missing; sequencing was by immunoSEQ multiplex PCR. The table has about 250,000 clones, roughly 80% seen once. Sample: peripheral blood. The receptors originated from a man in his forties or fifties with active or convalescent COVID-19.

V is TRBV3-1 (or the pseudogene TRBV3-2) and J is TRBJ1-2; D might be TRBD1 (6 bases). Per germline, CDR1 LGHDT and CDR2 YNNKEL (reference sequence). The germline V and J ends were trimmed by 1 base and 3 bases, with 12 bases remaining between them. The CDR3 has 15 residues. As DNA, the CDR3 is TGTGCCAGCAGCCAAGTACAGGGTTGGGACTATGGCTACACCTTC. Translation gives CASSQVQGWDYGYTF.

J is TRBJ1-4 and V is TRBV19, with TRBD1 matching 7 bases. This CDR3 is built from 16 residues. The V segment lost 0 bases and the J segment 7 bases; nucleotides outside the gene matches: 8. The germline CDR1 and CDR2 sequences are LNHDA and SQIVND (reference sequence). The CDR3 is CASSIDGRGQGEKLFF. The CDR3 nucleotides read TGTGCCAGTAGTATAGACGGGAGGGGGCAGGGTGAAAAACTGTTTTTT.

The J gene is TRBJ1-5, the V gene TRBV28, with 10 bases matching TRBD1. The CDR3 covers 16 residues. From germline, CDR1 is MDHEN and CDR2 SYDVKM. The V and J ends lost 6 bases and 2 bases, in that order; junction bases with no gene match: 7. The CDR3 nucleotides read TGTGCCAGCAGCCAAACGACAGGGGGCGGCAATCAGCCCCAGCATTTT. This gives the protein CASSQTTGGGNQPQHF.

V usage is TRBV30 and J usage is TRBJ1-1; 7 positions agree with TRBD1. In germline, CDR1 is GTSNPN, CDR2 SVGIG (reference sequence). This CDR3 is 14 amino acids long. V trimming: 0 bases; J trimming: 5 bases; junction bases outside the gene matches: 6. The CDR3 loop is CAWSVQGEDTEAFF. The CDR3 nucleotides are TGTGCCTGGAGTGTTCAGGGGGAGGATACTGAAGCTTTCTTT.

This clone was recorded a few times. In the same sample, other DNA sequences code for this CDR3. The chain employs TRBV5-1 and TRBJ2-2; 7 nucleotides align to TRBD2. Germline V gene sequence: CDR1 SGHRS, CDR2 YFSETQ. V trimming: 2 bases; J trimming: 7 bases; junction bases outside the gene matches: 5. The CDR3 totals 14 residues. This chain's CDR3 is CASSLGGGSGELFF. CDR3 in DNA: TGCGCCAGCAGCTTAGGCGGGGGAAGCGGGGAGCTGTTTTTT.

The genes are TRBV7-7 and TRBJ2-5; 8 nucleotides line up with TRBD2. V trimming: 5 bases; J trimming: 1 base; junction bases outside the gene matches: 9. The CDR3 has 16 amino acids. Germline lookup yields CDR1 SSHAT and CDR2 FNYEAQ (reference sequence). DNA for the CDR3: TGTGCCAGCAGCCCGTTAGGGAGCGGGGGCCAAGAGACCCAGTACTTC. Translated: CASSPLGSGGQETQYF.

The V and J genes are TRBV5-4 and TRBJ1-1, with D possibly matching TRBD1 (5 bases). CDR1 SGHNT and CDR2 YYREEE come from the germline V gene (reference sequence). The CDR3 contains 15 residues. Deletions cut 3 bases from V and 3 bases from J, with 15 bases between. The CDR3 loop is CASSWGRVWDTEAFF. In DNA, the CDR3 is TGTGCCAGCAGCTGGGGCAGGGTTTGGGACACTGAAGCTTTCTTT.

This clone was seen just once. The chain joins TRBV13 to TRBJ1-6, with TRBD1 matching 7 bases. Per germline, CDR1 PRHDT and CDR2 FYEKMQ (reference sequence). Unmatched junction bases numbered 15, after V lost 6 bases and J lost 7 bases. The CDR3 loop spans 17 amino acids. The CDR3 DNA is TGTGCCAGCAGTCCTCACCGACAGGGTCAAGAGAATTCACCCCTCCACTTT. Its translation is CASSPHRQGQENSPLHF. Full variable domain (missing parts from reference TRBV13 and TRBJ1-6): AAGVIQSPRHLIKEKRETATLKCYPIPRHDTVYWYQQGPGQDPQFLISFYEKMQSDKGSIPDRFSAQQFSDYHSELNMSSLELGDSALYFCASSPHRQGQENSPLHFGNGTRLTVT.

V gene TRBV27 combines with J gene TRBJ2-4, with TRBD1 identical over 11 bases. The CDR3 covers 17 residues. The germline V gene has CDR1 MNHEY and CDR2 SMNVEV (reference sequence). Unmatched junction bases numbered 6, after V lost 4 bases and J lost 1 base. CDR3 protein: CASSSYGTGGAKNIQYF. The CDR3 bases are TGTGCCAGCAGTTCATACGGGACAGGGGGTGCCAAAAACATTCAGTACTTC.

The chain combines TRBV4-2 with TRBJ2-7; D is possibly TRBD2 (5 bases). This CDR3 comprises 13 residues. V was trimmed by 0 bases and J by 6 bases, leaving 9 bases between them. In germline, CDR1 is LGHNA, CDR2 YNFKEQ. The CDR3 spells CASSQDRGSEQYF. CDR3 DNA sequence: TGTGCCAGCAGCCAAGATCGAGGGTCCGAGCAGTACTTC.

The chain combines TRBV19 with TRBJ2-1; a possible D gene is TRBD1 (5 bases). The germline V gene encodes CDR1 LNHDA and CDR2 SQIVND (reference sequence). The CDR3 extends over 14 amino acids. V lost 7 bases, J lost 4 bases, and 14 bases lay in between. DNA for the CDR3: TGTGCCAGTATTGACAGAACCCGTTACAATGAGCAGTTCTTC. Translated, it gives CASIDRTRYNEQFF.

There are a few counts of this clone. CDR3 coding DNA: TGTGCCAGTAGCCCTAGTGGGGGGGGCCATAGCAATCAGCCCCAGCATTTT. Encoded protein: CASSPSGGGHSNQPQHF. The V and J genes are TRBV19 and TRBJ1-5; weak D call: TRBD1 (6 bases). Germline-derived CDR1 and CDR2 are LNHDA and SQIVND (reference sequence). Trimming left V 6 bases short and J 0 bases short, with 18 bases between. The CDR3 has 17 residues.

The chain uses TRBV7-6 and TRBJ2-3; 16 bases map to TRBD2. The CDR3 is 17 amino acids. Losses at the gene ends were 5 bases for V and 2 bases for J; bases not matched to a gene: 4. CDR1 and CDR2 from the germline V gene are SGHVS and FNYEAQ. CDR3 loop: CASSPGLAGGLTDTQYF. CDR3 nucleotide sequence: TGTGCCAGCAGCCCGGGACTAGCGGGGGGGCTCACAGATACGCAGTATTTT.

The V and J genes are TRBV5-8 and TRBJ1-3; no clear D. The germline gives CDR1 SGHTS, CDR2 YDEGEE. V lost 0 bases to trimming and J lost 0 bases, with 7 bases between them. This CDR3 is 15 amino acids long. The DNA of the CDR3 is TGTGCCAGCAGCTTGGGGTGGAGCTCTGGAAACACCATATATTTT. It encodes CASSLGWSSGNTIYF.